This T cell receptor (beta chain) was documented in a study of CD4 T cells in relation to SARS-CoV-2 and coronaviruses. Study summary: TCR beta CDR3s were sequenced after roughly 10-day antigen culture of PBMCs. Findings and limits, study-wide: Crossreactive clones expanded significantly less to SARS-CoV-2 than monoreactive clones.

This clone appeared once. The antigen is not known. The unexposed donors gave CD4+ T cells in about 2011-2018, prior to COVID-19. Isolation of CD4+ T cells took place after less than 11 days in culture. As cell numbers allowed, unexposed-donor CD4+ T cells faced SARS-CoV-2 S/N and four cold-coronavirus spikes. Fresh IL-2 medium replaced half the medium on days 3 and 7. The V gene lost 2 bases and the J gene lost 4 bases, with 15 bases spanning the gap. This CDR3 has 15 amino acids. Germline CDR1 reads MNHEY; CDR2 reads SVGAGI. Assay used: immunoSEQ multiplex PCR; TCRdb lists only in-frame clones, some missing. The sample shows roughly 31,000 clones, about two thirds of them seen only once.

Specimen: CD4+ T cells from PBMCs, cultured in vitro. The TCR originated in a human donor in good health. This sequence joins TRBV6-5 and TRBJ2-7; no firm D call. The CDR3 sequence: CASSYRGEIGYEQYF. CDR3 in DNA: TGTGCCAGCAGTTACCGTGGAGAAATTGGGTACGAGCAGTACTTC.